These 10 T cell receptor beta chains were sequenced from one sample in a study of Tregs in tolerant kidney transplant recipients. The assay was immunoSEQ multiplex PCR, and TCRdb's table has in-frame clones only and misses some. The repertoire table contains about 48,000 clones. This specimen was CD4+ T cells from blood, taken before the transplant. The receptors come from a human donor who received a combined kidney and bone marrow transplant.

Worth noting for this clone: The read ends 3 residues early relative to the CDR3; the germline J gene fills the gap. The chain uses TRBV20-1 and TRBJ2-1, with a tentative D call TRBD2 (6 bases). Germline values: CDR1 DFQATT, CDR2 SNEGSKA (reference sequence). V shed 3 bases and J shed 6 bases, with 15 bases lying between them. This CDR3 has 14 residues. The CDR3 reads CSARDYSRANEQFF. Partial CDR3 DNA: TGCAGTGCTAGGGACTACTCCAGGGCCAATGAG.

The part of the CDR3 DNA that was read is TGTGCCACCGCTAGCGGGTTGGGGAGTGAG. Its protein is CATASGLGSE. The CDR3 as a whole reads CATASGLGSEQFF. The chain has TRBV10-3 and TRBJ2-1; 8 bases are shared with TRBD2. The CDR3 goes on 3 residues after the read ends, and that part is filled in from the germline J gene. J lost 9 bases, V lost 10 bases, and 11 bases had no gene match. From germline, CDR1 is ENHRY and CDR2 SYGVKD. CDR3 length: 13 amino acids.

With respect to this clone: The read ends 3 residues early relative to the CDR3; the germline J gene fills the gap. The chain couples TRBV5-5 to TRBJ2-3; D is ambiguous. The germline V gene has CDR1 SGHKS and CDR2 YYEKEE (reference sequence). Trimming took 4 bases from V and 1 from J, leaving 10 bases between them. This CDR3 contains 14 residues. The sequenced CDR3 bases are TGTGCCAGCAGCACTTCGACTGGCACAGATACG. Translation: CASSTSTGTDT. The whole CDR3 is CASSTSTGTDTQYF.

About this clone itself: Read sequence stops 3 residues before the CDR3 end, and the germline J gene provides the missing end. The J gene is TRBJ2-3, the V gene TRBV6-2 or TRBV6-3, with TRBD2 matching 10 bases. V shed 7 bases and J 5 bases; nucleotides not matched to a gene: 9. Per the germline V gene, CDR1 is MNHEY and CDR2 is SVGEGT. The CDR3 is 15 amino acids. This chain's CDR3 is CASTPGLAELDTQYF. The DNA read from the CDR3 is TGTGCCAGCACCCCCGGACTAGCGGAGTTAGATACG.

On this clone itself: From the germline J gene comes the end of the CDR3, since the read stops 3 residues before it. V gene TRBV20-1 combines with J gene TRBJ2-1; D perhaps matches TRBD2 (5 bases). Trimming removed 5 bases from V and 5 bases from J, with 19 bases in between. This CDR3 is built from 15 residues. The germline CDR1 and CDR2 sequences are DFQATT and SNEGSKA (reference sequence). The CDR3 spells CSAPVSAGGDNEQFF. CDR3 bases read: TGCAGTGCTCCGGTTAGCGCGGGCGGTGACAATGAG.

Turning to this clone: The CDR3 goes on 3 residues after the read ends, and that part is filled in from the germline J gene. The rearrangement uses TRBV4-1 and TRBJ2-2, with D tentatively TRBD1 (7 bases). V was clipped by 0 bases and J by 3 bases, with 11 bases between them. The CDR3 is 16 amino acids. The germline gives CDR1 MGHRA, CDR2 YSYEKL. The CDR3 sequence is CASSQEEGADTGELFF. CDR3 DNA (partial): TGCGCCAGCAGCCAAGAGGAGGGGGCGGACACCGGGGAG.

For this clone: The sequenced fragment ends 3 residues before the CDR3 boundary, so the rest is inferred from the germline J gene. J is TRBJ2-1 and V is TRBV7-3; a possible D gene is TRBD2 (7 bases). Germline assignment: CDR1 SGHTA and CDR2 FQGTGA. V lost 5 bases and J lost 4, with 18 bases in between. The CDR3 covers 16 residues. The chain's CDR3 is CASSPQGGASYNEQFF. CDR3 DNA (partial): TGTGCCAGCAGCCCCCAAGGGGGGGCTTCTTACAATGAG.

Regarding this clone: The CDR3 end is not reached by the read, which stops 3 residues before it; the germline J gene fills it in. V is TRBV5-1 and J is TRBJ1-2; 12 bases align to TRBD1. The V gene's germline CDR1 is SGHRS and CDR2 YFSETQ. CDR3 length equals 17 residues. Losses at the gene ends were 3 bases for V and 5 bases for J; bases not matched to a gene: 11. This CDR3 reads CASSSSGTGGWKYGYTF. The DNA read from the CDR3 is TGCGCCAGCAGCTCTTCGGGGACAGGGGGCTGGAAGTATGGC.

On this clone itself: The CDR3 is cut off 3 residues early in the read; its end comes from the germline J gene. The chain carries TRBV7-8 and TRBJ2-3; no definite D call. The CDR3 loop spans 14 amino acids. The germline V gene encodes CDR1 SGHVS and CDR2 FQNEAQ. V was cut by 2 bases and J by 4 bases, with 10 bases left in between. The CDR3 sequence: CASSLIYSSDTQYF. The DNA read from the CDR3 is TGTGCCAGCAGCTTAATCTACAGCTCAGATACG.

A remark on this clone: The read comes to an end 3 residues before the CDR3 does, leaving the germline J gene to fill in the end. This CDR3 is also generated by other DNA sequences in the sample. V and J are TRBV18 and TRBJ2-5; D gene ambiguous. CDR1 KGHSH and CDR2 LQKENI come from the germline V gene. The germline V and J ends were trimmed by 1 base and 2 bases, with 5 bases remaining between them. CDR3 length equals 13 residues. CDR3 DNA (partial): TGTGCCAGCTCACCACGGGCTCAAGAGACC. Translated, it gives CASSPRAQET. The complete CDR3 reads CASSPRAQETQYF. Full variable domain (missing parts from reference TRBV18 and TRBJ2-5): NAGVMQNPRHLVRRRGQEARLRCSPMKGHSHVYWYRQLPEEGLKFMVYLQKENIIDESGMPKERFSAEFPKEGPSILRIQQVVRGDSAAYFCASSPRAQETQYFGPGTRLLVL.